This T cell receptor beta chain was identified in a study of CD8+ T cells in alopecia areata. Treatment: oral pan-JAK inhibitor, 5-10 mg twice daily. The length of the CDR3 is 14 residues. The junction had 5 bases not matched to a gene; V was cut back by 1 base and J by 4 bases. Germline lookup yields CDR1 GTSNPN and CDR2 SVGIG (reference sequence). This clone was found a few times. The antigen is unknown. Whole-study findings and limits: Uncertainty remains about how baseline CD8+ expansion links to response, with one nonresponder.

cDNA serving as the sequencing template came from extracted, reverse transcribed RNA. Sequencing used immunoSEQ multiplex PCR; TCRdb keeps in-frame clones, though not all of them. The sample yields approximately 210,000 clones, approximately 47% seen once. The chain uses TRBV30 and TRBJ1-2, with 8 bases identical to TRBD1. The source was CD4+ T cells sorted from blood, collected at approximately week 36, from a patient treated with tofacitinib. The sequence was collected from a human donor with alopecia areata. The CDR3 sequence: CAWSAGGESYGYTF. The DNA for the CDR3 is TGTGCCTGGAGTGCAGGGGGCGAGAGCTATGGCTACACCTTC.